The 31 T cell receptor beta chains below were found in one sample sequenced in a study of prognosis after radiotherapy for stage I lung cancer. Two-round multiplex PCR amplified TCR beta CDR3 from genomic DNA. Round one of PCR was performed, and it used primers specific to each TRBV and TRBJ gene. TCRdb itself ran the multiplex PCR reads through MiXCR, one entry per CDR3 protein. The profile shows 45,000 to 60,000 distinct CDR3 sequences, over 30% of them singletons. Here the sequenced sample was PBMCs, taken before or after stereotactic body radiation therapy (not recorded which). The receptors were gathered from a donor aged 50 or older with non-small cell lung cancer.

This clonotype has ten or more counts. The chain combines TRBV7-9 with TRBJ2-1; 8 nucleotides line up with TRBD2. The CDR3 covers 15 residues. In germline, CDR1 is SEHNR, CDR2 FQNEAQ (reference sequence). V gave up 5 bases and J gave up 6 bases; unmatched junction bases: 9. CDR3 sequence reads: CASSPRAGVGNEQFF. The CDR3, as DNA: TGTGCCAGCAGCCCACGAGCGGGAGTGGGCAATGAGCAGTTCTTC.

At least ten counts were recorded for this clonotype. The chain joins TRBV6-5 to TRBJ2-7; TRBD1 matches at 7 bases. The J segment lost 2 bases and the V segment lost 4 bases, leaving 5 bases of the junction unmatched. The CDR3 loop spans 14 amino acids. Germline V gene data show CDR1 as MNHEY and CDR2 as SVGAGI. The CDR3 is CASSSWDSAYEQYF. The CDR3 DNA sequence: TGTGCCAGCAGTTCTTGGGACAGTGCCTACGAGCAGTACTTC.

Note on this clonotype: A much larger clone is a single base away; this may be a read error. The chain couples TRBV7-2 to TRBJ2-5; D might be TRBD2 (5 bases). This CDR3 is built from 14 residues. Germline V gene data show CDR1 as SGHTA and CDR2 as FQGNSA. CDR3 DNA sequence: TGTGCCGGCAGCTTGTACGGGGACCAAGAGACCCAGTACTTC. It translates to CAGSLYGDQETQYF.

The rearrangement joins TRBV7-9 to TRBJ2-2, with TRBD2 matching over 7 bases. V shed 2 bases, J shed 3 bases, and the junction held 0 bases outside the gene matches. The germline CDR1 and CDR2 sequences are SEHNR and FQNEAQ (reference sequence). The CDR3 runs 14 residues. This CDR3 is CASSLLADTGELFF. CDR3 DNA: TGTGCCAGCAGCTTACTAGCGGACACCGGGGAGCTGTTTTTT.

This clonotype was found a few times. This could be a read error, since a much larger clone is one nucleotide away. The chain joins TRBV18 to TRBJ2-5; no clear D. The V gene's germline CDR1 is KGHSH and CDR2 LQKENI. CDR3 size: 12 residues. The V end was cut by 6 bases, the J end by 0 bases, with 5 bases between. CDR3 amino acids: CASSHYQETQYF. CDR3 DNA sequence: TGTGCCAGCTCCCACTACCAAGAGACCCAGTACTTC.

This clonotype was seen ten or more times. V usage is TRBV6-1 and J usage is TRBJ2-7; no reliable D call. CDR1 MNHNS and CDR2 SASEGT come from the germline V gene. Trimming took off 8 bases at V and 3 bases at J, with 20 bases between the two ends. This CDR3 region has 15 residues. The DNA of the CDR3 is TGTGCCAGCGGCACGGAAGGGCGAGACCTCTACGAGCAGTACTTC. Its translation is CASGTEGRDLYEQYF.

This clonotype was observed a single time. This may be a read error, as it is one base from a much larger clone. The chain employs TRBV10-3 and TRBJ1-2; D remains unclear. The germline V gene encodes CDR1 ENHRY and CDR2 SYGVKD. The CDR3 runs 12 residues. V lost 3 bases, J lost 8 bases, and 10 bases lay in between. Here the CDR3 DNA reads TGTGCCATCAGTGACAACTTATTAGGCTACACCTTC. Translating it yields CAISDNLLGYTF.

In its sample, this clonotype was seen once. This may be a read error, as it is one base from a much larger clone. The chain combines TRBV10-3 with TRBJ2-6, with D uncertain. The CDR3 consists of 15 residues. CDR1 is ENHRY, CDR2 SYGVKD, per germline. With 3 bases removed from V and 5 bases from J, the gap between germline ends came to 11 bases. CDR3 sequence: CAISEGLWWANVLTF. The CDR3 DNA reads as TGTGCCATCAGTGAAGGGCTCTGGTGGGCCAACGTCCTGACTTTC.

This clonotype was counted many times. The rearrangement joins TRBV5-1 to TRBJ2-7; perhaps TRBD1 as D (6 bases). In germline, CDR1 is SGHRS, CDR2 YFSETQ. This CDR3 spans 15 amino acids. V lost 3 bases and J lost 7, with 20 bases in between. The DNA for the CDR3 is TGCGCCAGCAGCTGGGGACACGGAGTAGGGGGAGAGCAGTACTTC. It codes for CASSWGHGVGGEQYF.

The chain carries TRBV12-3 or TRBV12-4 and TRBJ2-3; D unresolved. The CDR3 has 13 amino acids. V was trimmed by 4 bases and J by 2 bases, leaving 7 bases between them. CDR3 amino acids: CASSSRVTDTQYF. The CDR3 nucleotides read TGTGCCAGCAGTTCAAGGGTCACAGATACGCAGTATTTT.

This clonotype was seen repeatedly, ten times or more. V and J are TRBV3-1 and TRBJ2-3; 10 bases are a match to TRBD2. CDR3 length equals 16 residues. CDR1 LGHDT and CDR2 YNNKEL come from the germline V gene (reference sequence). V gave up 8 bases and J gave up 0 bases; unmatched junction bases: 8. CDR3 nucleotide sequence: TGTGCCAGCGGAAAGAGCGGGAGGGCCAGCACAGATACGCAGTATTTT. Residues: CASGKSGRASTDTQYF.

As regards this clonotype: A read error may be the cause here, since a much bigger clone is one base away. The J gene is TRBJ1-4, the V gene TRBV6-1, with TRBD1 matching 8 bases. Germline CDR1 MNHNS, CDR2 SASEGT. The CDR3 consists of 14 residues. The V and J ends lost 8 bases and 8 bases, in that order; junction bases with no gene match: 10. The CDR3 sequence: CASPHRTGLEKLFF. The CDR3 DNA reads as TGTGCCAGCCCCCACCGGACAGGGCTGGAAAAACTGTTTTTT.

This clonotype was found many times. The rearrangement links TRBV5-4 to TRBJ2-1, with unresolved D. CDR1 is SGHNT, CDR2 YYREEE, per germline (reference sequence). Trimming left V 5 bases short and J 8 bases short, with 17 bases between. This CDR3 has 14 residues. The CDR3, as DNA: TGTGCCAGCAGAGCTCTACCACCCCTCCATGAGCAGTTCTTC. Its translation: CASRALPPLHEQFF.

This clonotype is a singleton in its sample. A read error may be the cause here, since a much bigger clone is one base away. The chain is built from TRBV18 and TRBJ2-5; D is ambiguous. Germline CDR1 is KGHSH and CDR2 is LQKENI. The length of the CDR3 is 14 residues. V was pared by 0 bases and J by 5 bases, with 10 bases between. As DNA, the CDR3 is TGTGCCAGCTCACCACCGTTAGTATGGGAGACCCAGTACTTC. Its protein is CASSPPLVWETQYF. The full variable domain, in which reference TRBV18 and TRBJ2-5 provide the parts outside the CDR3, is NAGVMQNPRHLVRRRGQEARLRCSPMKGHSHVYWYRQLPEEGLKFMVYLQKENIIDESGMPKERFSAEFPKEGPSILRIQQVVRGDSAAYFCASSPPLVWETQYFGPGTRLLVL.

This clonotype was counted ten times or more. The rearrangement joins TRBV7-8 to TRBJ2-3; 9 bases are a match to TRBD2. With 6 bases clipped from V and 6 bases from J, the junction kept 10 bases outside the gene matches. Germline V gives CDR1 SGHVS, CDR2 FQNEAQ. The CDR3 is 15 amino acids. In DNA form, the CDR3 reads TGTGCCAGCAGGGGTTATGGCGGGAGGGGCGATACGCAGTATTTT. Residues: CASRGYGGRGDTQYF.

This clonotype was observed at least ten times. The chain couples TRBV6-1 to TRBJ2-7, with a possible D match to TRBD1 (6 bases). CDR1 is MNHNS and CDR2 is SASEGT in the germline V gene. Trimming shortened V by 6 bases and J by 3 bases, and 15 bases separated the two germline ends. CDR3 length: 14 residues. The CDR3 reads CASRLDRFFYEQYF. The DNA for the CDR3 is TGTGCCAGCAGACTCGACAGGTTTTTCTACGAGCAGTACTTC.

This clonotype was found many times. V is TRBV29-1 and J is TRBJ2-7; 8 bases fit TRBD1. The CDR3 totals 13 residues. Germline CDR1 SQVTM, CDR2 ANQGSEA. V trimming: 4 bases; J trimming: 7 bases; junction bases outside the gene matches: 9. The CDR3 bases are TGCAGCGTTGGCAGGGGGCAGGGGGAGGAGCAGTACTTC. This sequence encodes CSVGRGQGEEQYF.

This clonotype was picked up many times. The CDR3 DNA reads as TGTGCCAGCAGCTTCGGGCTCGGACTAGCGGCCGGGGAGCTGTTTTTT. The encoded protein is CASSFGLGLAAGELFF. The J gene is TRBJ2-2, the V gene TRBV7-2; the match to TRBD2 covers 10 bases. The CDR3 length is 16 residues. The V and J ends lost 3 bases and 6 bases, in that order; junction bases with no gene match: 7. The germline gives CDR1 SGHTA, CDR2 FQGNSA.

This clonotype was seen at least ten times. The chain uses TRBV6-2 or TRBV6-3 and TRBJ2-1, with D possibly called TRBD1 or TRBD2 (5 bases each). Germline V gene data show CDR1 as MNHEY and CDR2 as SVGEGT. V lost 8 bases and J 4 bases, leaving 12 bases between the germline ends. CDR3 length: 13 amino acids. In DNA, the CDR3 is TGTGCCAGCCAATGGGACGGGTACAATGAGCAGTTCTTC. Encoded protein: CASQWDGYNEQFF.

Worth noting for this clonotype: A much larger clonotype is one base distant, so this may be a read error. CDR3 sequence reads: CASSKDTRLAGVQLF. The DNA of the CDR3 is TGTGCCAGCAGCAAAGACACACGACTAGCGGGAGTGCAGTTATTC. The chain employs TRBV4-2 and TRBJ2-1; TRBD2 matches 12 bases. Germline values: CDR1 LGHNA, CDR2 YNFKEQ. The CDR3 has 15 amino acids.

This rearrangement joins TRBV18 to TRBJ2-7, with a weak D call TRBD1 (5 bases). The CDR3 runs to 13 residues. CDR1 is KGHSH, CDR2 LQKENI, per germline. V gave up 2 bases and J gave up 4 bases, with 9 bases separating them. Here the CDR3 DNA reads TGTGCCAGCTCACCAGGACATGTATACGAGCAGTACTTC. Its translation is CASSPGHVYEQYF.

This clonotype was observed a few times. One junction end does not reproduce the germline sequence, and a read error may be involved. This chain joins TRBV7-7 and TRBJ1-1, with 9 bases lining up with TRBD1. Germline V gene lookup returns CDR1 SSHAT and CDR2 FNYEAQ (reference sequence). The CDR3 is made up of 15 amino acids. For the CDR3, the DNA is TGTGCTAGCAGCTTAAGGGACAGGGAAAACACTGAAGCTTTCTTT. Its translation is CASSLRDRENTEAFF.

By sample share, this clonotype is medium-sized (0.01 to 0.1%). The chain is built from TRBV30 and TRBJ1-6; D is unclear. Germline lookup yields CDR1 GTSNPN and CDR2 SVGIG (reference sequence). The length of the CDR3 is 15 residues. Trimming stripped 6 bases from V and 3 bases from J, with 15 bases between. Here the CDR3 reads CACDRRGIYNSPLHF. CDR3 coding DNA: TGTGCCTGCGACCGACGGGGTATCTATAATTCACCCCTCCACTTT.

The sample holds many counts of this clonotype. The chain joins TRBV6-2 or TRBV6-3 to TRBJ2-3, with 10 bases identical to TRBD2. CDR1 is MNHEY and CDR2 is SVGEGT in the germline V gene. This CDR3 region has 19 residues. The V gene end was trimmed by 5 bases and the J gene end by 0 bases; junction bases not matched to a gene: 14. As DNA, the CDR3 is TGTGCCAGCAGTCCTACGGCTGGACTAGCGGATACTAGCACAGATACGCAGTATTTT. This codes for CASSPTAGLADTSTDTQYF.

The rearrangement joins TRBV9 to TRBJ2-7, with 12 nucleotides matching TRBD2. The germline V gene has CDR1 SGDLS and CDR2 YYNGEE. There are 15 residues in the CDR3. V lost 4 bases and J lost 1; bases outside the gene matches: 3. The CDR3 DNA follows: TGTGCCAGCAGCTTGACTAGCGGGAGATCCTACGAGCAGTACTTC. Translating gives CASSLTSGRSYEQYF.

The gene calls are TRBV7-2 and TRBJ2-2, with 8 positions matching TRBD1. The CDR3 covers 16 residues. Losses at the gene ends were 6 bases for V and 7 bases for J; bases not matched to a gene: 13. Germline CDR1 is SGHTA and CDR2 is FQGNSA. This CDR3 is CASRTSTGVNHGELFF. The DNA for the CDR3 is TGTGCCAGCAGGACGTCGACAGGGGTGAATCACGGGGAGCTGTTTTTT.

In this sample, this clonotype turned up many times. This chain joins TRBV6-1 and TRBJ2-3; 7 positions match TRBD2. Germline V CDR1 and CDR2: MNHNS, SASEGT. V lost 6 bases to trimming and J lost 0 bases; unmatched junction nucleotides: 9. The CDR3 contains 16 residues. CDR3 loop: CASRRTSVSSTDTQYF. CDR3 in DNA: TGTGCCAGCAGGAGAACTAGCGTCTCTAGCACAGATACGCAGTATTTT.

Comment on this clonotype: One end of the junction does not line up with germline, which may come from a read error. The gene calls are TRBV6-5 and TRBJ2-2, with D perhaps TRBD2 (5 bases). This CDR3 spans 18 amino acids. Looked up from germline, CDR1 is MNHEY and CDR2 is SVGAGI. The CDR3 region is CASSFPPFGGGGTGDLFF. As DNA, the CDR3 is TGTGCCAGCAGTTTCCCCCCGTTTGGCGGAGGTGGCACCGGGGATCTGTTTTTT.

This clonotype appeared a few times. A read error likely explains this, since a far larger clone differs by one base. CDR3 loop: CATSEGQDNEHFF. CDR3 bases: TGTGCCACCAGTGAGGGACAGGACAATGAGCATTTCTTC. The chain recombines TRBV6-1 with TRBJ2-1; 8 bases match TRBD1. In germline, CDR1 is MNHNS, CDR2 SASEGT. The CDR3 has 13 residues.

This clonotype was found many times. The chain couples TRBV19 to TRBJ2-5; D unresolved. The CDR3 sequence is 13 residues long. Trimming left V 4 bases short and J 3 bases short, with 9 bases between. Per the germline V gene, CDR1 is LNHDA and CDR2 is SQIVND (reference sequence). CDR3 sequence (DNA): TGTGCCAGTAGTACAAATAGGAAAGAGACCCAGTACTTC. Protein product: CASSTNRKETQYF. Complete variable domain (other parts from reference TRBV19 and TRBJ2-5): DGGITQSPKYLFRKEGQNVTLSCEQNLNHDAMYWYRQDPGQGLRLIYYSQIVNDFQKGDIAEGYSVSREKKESFPLTVTSAQKNPTAFYLCASSTNRKETQYFGPGTRLLVL.

The V call is TRBV6-2 or TRBV6-3, the J call TRBJ1-6; D remains unclear. From germline, CDR1 is MNHEY and CDR2 SVGEGT. Trimming removed 7 bases from V and 0 bases from J, with 4 bases in between. The CDR3 covers 13 residues. CDR3 residues: CASTGSYNSPLHF. In DNA, the CDR3 is TGTGCCAGCACGGGCTCCTATAATTCACCCCTCCACTTT.